These 10 T cell receptor beta chains were all obtained from the same sample, sequenced in a study of OX40 agonist ivuxolimab in advanced cancers. Clones were sequenced by immunoSEQ multiplex PCR, and TCRdb holds only the in-frame ones, with some missing. Of about 100,000 clones in the sample, around 90% are singletons; the top ten hold around 1.6%. This specimen was CD4+ or CD8+ T cells sorted from blood, taken in a trial of the OX40 agonist ivuxolimab. The receptors stem from an adult with an advanced solid tumor such as melanoma, head and neck, liver or kidney cancer.

This clone was seen only once. The chain recombines TRBV28 with TRBJ2-5; the D call may be TRBD1 or TRBD2 (6 bases each). V lost 2 bases to trimming and J lost 7 bases, with 14 bases between them. The CDR3 has 14 amino acids. Germline CDR1 and CDR2: MDHEN and SYDVKM. The CDR3 is CASSLGGQRRTQYF. The CDR3 nucleotides are TGTGCCAGCAGTTTAGGGGGGCAGAGGAGGACCCAGTACTTC.

This clone showed up just a few times. CDR3 nucleotides: TGTGCCAGCAGTGCCGGACTAGCGGGAGGAGGAGAGACCCAGTACTTC. This translates into CASSAGLAGGGETQYF. J is TRBJ2-5 and V is TRBV28, with 14 bases fitting TRBD2. Germline V gives CDR1 MDHEN, CDR2 SYDVKM. This CDR3 contains 16 residues. V gave up 5 bases and J gave up 4 bases; unmatched junction bases: 6. Using reference TRBV28 and TRBJ2-5 for the parts outside the CDR3, the full variable domain is DVKVTQSSRYLVKRTGEKVFLECVQDMDHENMFWYRQDPGLGLRLIYFSYDVKMKEKGDIPEGYSVSREKKERFSLILESASTNQTSMYLCASSAGLAGGGETQYFGPGTRLLVL.

The chain couples TRBV29-1 to TRBJ2-1; the match to TRBD2 covers 8 bases. V lost 4 bases, J lost 13 bases, and 12 bases stayed unmatched. The germline V gene has CDR1 SQVTM and CDR2 ANQGSEA. This CDR3 contains 13 residues. The CDR3 spells CSVAALLAAKQFF. The DNA for the CDR3 is TGCAGCGTTGCAGCCTTACTAGCGGCTAAACAGTTCTTC.

This clone was found once. This sequence joins TRBV5-5 and TRBJ1-2; the D gene is possibly TRBD1 (6 bases). The V gene's germline CDR1 is SGHKS and CDR2 YYEKEE (reference sequence). V was cut by 4 bases and J by 2 bases, with 12 bases left in between. This CDR3 is built from 14 residues. The CDR3: CASSPGGGNYGYTF. In DNA form, the CDR3 reads TGTGCCAGCAGCCCCGGGGGGGGCAACTATGGCTACACCTTC.

The V call is TRBV21-1, the J call TRBJ2-7; TRBD1 is taken as the D call from the table, unchecked against the DNA. TRBV21-1 is a pseudogene locus. The CDR3 extends over 17 amino acids. The CDR3 DNA reads as TGTGCCAGCAGCAGGGTAGGGTCTCGGACAGGGGATGTGGGGCAGTACTTC. The encoded protein is CASSRVGSRTGDVGQYF.

The chain couples TRBV5-1 to TRBJ2-3; no firm D call. Germline V gene data show CDR1 as SGHRS and CDR2 as YFSETQ. This CDR3 comprises 14 residues. V was clipped by 1 base and J by 7 bases, with 13 bases between them. CDR3 sequence (DNA): TGCGCCAGCAGCTTGAACACTACCACGTATACGCAGTATTTT. It encodes CASSLNTTTYTQYF.

The chain is built from TRBV7-6 and TRBJ2-5, with D tentatively TRBD2 (6 bases). The CDR3 is 15 amino acids. Trimming removed 3 bases from V and 5 bases from J, with 16 bases in between. Germline CDR1 SGHVS, CDR2 FNYEAQ. The CDR3 here is CASSFIGSGRETQYF. In DNA form, the CDR3 reads TGTGCCAGCAGCTTCATAGGATCGGGGAGGGAGACCCAGTACTTC.

The chain is built from TRBV5-1 and TRBJ2-7, with D tentatively TRBD1 (6 bases). Trimming cost V 2 bases and J 4 bases, with 16 bases left between them. The CDR3 runs to 15 residues. The germline CDR1 and CDR2 sequences are SGHRS and YFSETQ. CDR3 region: CASSLQGGVEYEQYF. The CDR3 coding sequence is TGCGCCAGCAGCTTACAGGGTGGTGTTGAGTACGAGCAGTACTTC.

The rearrangement joins TRBV28 to TRBJ2-2; weak D call: TRBD1 (5 bases). The CDR3 extends over 15 amino acids. CDR1 is MDHEN, CDR2 SYDVKM, per germline. With 5 bases removed from V and 3 bases from J, the gap between germline ends came to 13 bases. The CDR3 sequence: CASSPLPTDTGELFF. CDR3 nucleotide sequence: TGTGCCAGCAGTCCCCTCCCGACAGACACCGGGGAGCTGTTTTTT.

The chain couples TRBV27 to TRBJ2-3; 9 bases match TRBD2. CDR3 length: 16 residues. From germline, CDR1 is MNHEY and CDR2 SMNVEV (reference sequence). The trim removed 6 bases at V and 3 bases at J, leaving 10 bases unmatched. As DNA, the CDR3 is TGTGCCAGCAGGAAAATTAGCGGGAGTCCGACAGATACGCAGTATTTT. It specifies CASRKISGSPTDTQYF.